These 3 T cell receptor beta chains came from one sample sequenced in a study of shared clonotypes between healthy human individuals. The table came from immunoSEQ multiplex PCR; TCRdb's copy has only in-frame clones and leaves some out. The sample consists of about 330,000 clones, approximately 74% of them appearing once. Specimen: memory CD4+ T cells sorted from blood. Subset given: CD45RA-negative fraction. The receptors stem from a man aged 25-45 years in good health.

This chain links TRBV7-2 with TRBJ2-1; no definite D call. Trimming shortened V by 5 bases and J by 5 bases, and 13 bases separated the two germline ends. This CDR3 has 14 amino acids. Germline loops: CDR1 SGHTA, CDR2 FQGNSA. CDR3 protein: CASSASVDHNEQFF. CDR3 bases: TGTGCCAGCAGCGCTTCTGTAGACCACAATGAGCAGTTCTTC.

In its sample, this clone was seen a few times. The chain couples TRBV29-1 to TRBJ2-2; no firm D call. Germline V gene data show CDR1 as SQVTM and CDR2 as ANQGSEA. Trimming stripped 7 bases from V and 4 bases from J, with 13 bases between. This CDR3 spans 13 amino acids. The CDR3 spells CSASTGSTGELFF. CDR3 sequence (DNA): TGCAGCGCATCCACGGGTTCCACCGGGGAGCTGTTTTTT.

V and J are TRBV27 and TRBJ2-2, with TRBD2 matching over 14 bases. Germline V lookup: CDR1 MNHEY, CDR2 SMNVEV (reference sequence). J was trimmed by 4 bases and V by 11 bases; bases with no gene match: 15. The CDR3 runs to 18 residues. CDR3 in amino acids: CASHRGTSGRWSTGELFF. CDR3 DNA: TGTGCCTCCCATAGAGGGACTAGCGGGAGATGGAGCACCGGGGAGCTGTTTTTT.